The present TCR beta chain was sequenced within a study of response to subunit inactivated influenza vaccine (dated by TCRdb to about 2018). Describing the broader study: Deep quantitative profiling of the T cell receptor repertoire was used in the study to follow responses to a trivalent subunit inactivated influenza vaccine. Here is what the overall study found, with its caveats: It was suggested by the authors that each seasonal influenza vaccination may recruit only a limited number of new T cells.

A few counts support this clonotype. It lacks a known antigen. No per-base quality is available; no much larger clone lies one base away. Taken from cysteine to phenylalanine, the CDR3 has 16 residues. Only the CDR3 DNA stays, 48 bases, in frame from base 1. CDR1 SGHNT and CDR2 YYREEE are derived from the germline V gene (reference sequence). Trimming accounts for 4 bases at V and 7 bases at J, while the number of junction bases matched to no gene is 10. Library generation was performed with RT-PCR. TCRdb records Illumina HiSeq 2500 as the sequencer. TCRdb itself trimmed the public reads at Q25 with fastp, ran MiXCR and retained productive beta chains. Merged by CDR3 protein, the rows form single entries marked with the most common genes and DNA. In this sample the table shows about 530,000 distinct CDR3 sequences, over 10% of which occur a single time. The ten largest clones add up to around 12% of the sample.

What this sample's time point label stands for: 45 to 50 days after influenza vaccine administration. The sample consisted of PBMCs from blood, taken 35 to 45 days after vaccination. This sequence originates from a man aged 50 to 59 who received an inactivated influenza vaccine. Donor details come from another sample of the same person, matched by shared clones. The V and J segments used are TRBV5-4 and TRBJ2-7; 14 central nucleotides agree with TRBD2. The encoded CDR3 is CASSPPKGLAGVEQYF. The nucleotide sequence reads TGTGCCAGCAGCCCGCCAAAGGGACTAGCGGGGGTGGAGCAGTACTTC. The CDR3 plus the reference TRBV5-4 and TRBJ2-7 genes for the other parts give the full variable domain: ETGVTQSPTHLIKTRGQQVTLRCSSQSGHNTVSWYQQALGQGPQFIFQYYREEENGRGNFPPRFSGLQFPNYSSELNVNALELDDSALYLCASSPPKGLAGVEQYFGPGTRLTVT.